This section outlines one T cell receptor (beta chain) sequence together with its context. Its antigen is currently unknown. This specimen comes from a study of Ad26.COV2.S vaccination and SARS-CoV-2 variants. Study outcomes and limitations: Total T cell responses may have been underestimated by the TCR breadth and depth analyses.

The CDR3 extends over 15 amino acids. Germline V gene sequence: CDR1 LNHDA, CDR2 SQIVND (reference sequence). V was pared by 5 bases and J by 0 bases, with 8 bases between. The data were produced by immunoSEQ multiplex PCR, yet TCRdb's version contains in-frame clones alone and is incomplete. The sample consists of over 400,000 clones, approximately 90% of them appearing once. Stated treatment: some 19 received Ad26.COV2.S at low or high dose, single or two shots; about 5 received placebo; per-sample allocation not given. On day 63 after the first injection, vaccine and placebo recipients gave samples.

This receptor was obtained from a person aged 18 to 65 who received the Ad26.COV2.S COVID-19 vaccine or a placebo. Material: peripheral blood, obtained in a trial of Ad26.COV2.S vaccine versus placebo. The chain couples TRBV19 to TRBJ2-6; D not certain. CDR3 in DNA: TGTGCCAGTAGTGACGGCAGCTCTGGGGCCAACGTCCTGACTTTC. It specifies CASSDGSSGANVLTF.